The clone carrying this T cell receptor beta chain was detected once. Its cognate antigen is unknown. Sequencing used immunoSEQ multiplex PCR; TCRdb keeps in-frame clones, though not all of them. The sample gives over 100,000 clones, about 87% of which show up once; 6.5% to 9% is in the top ten. No infections or other immune events were documented during collection. The data originate from a study of identifying expanded T cells in peripheral blood. Findings and caveats of the study: Over approximately two and four weeks, about 15 and 19 clones changed, versus roughly 1.2 between replicates. Across healthy donors, higher total template counts meant significantly greater roughly 2-week count variance.

CDR1 is MNHEY and CDR2 is SMNVEV in the germline V gene (reference sequence). V was cut by 6 bases and J by 2 bases, with 16 bases left in between. The CDR3 spans 16 residues. V gene TRBV27 combines with J gene TRBJ2-2; tentatively, D is TRBD1 or TRBD2 (5 bases each). The origin of this receptor is a person aged 18 to 75 in good health. Sequencing was carried out using blood. The CDR3 DNA follows: TGTGCCAGCAGAACCTCCGGGACGCTTAACACCGGGGAGCTGTTTTTT. Amino acids: CASRTSGTLNTGELFF.